This T cell receptor beta chain is from a study of graft-versus-host responses after intestinal transplantation. As for the study in general: Every transplant recipient was induced with anti-thymocyte globulin, then maintained on tacrolimus and steroids for approximately three years.

There were approximately 200,000 CFSE-labeled responder cells plated together with approximately 200,000 irradiated, violet-dye-labeled stimulator cells. Post-reaction sorting isolated proliferating CFSE-low CD3+CD4+ and CD3+CD8+ responders. This CDR3 contains 15 residues. Trimming cost V 7 bases and J 2 bases, with 16 bases left between them. Germline V gene lookup returns CDR1 MDHEN and CDR2 SYDVKM. The protocol was immunoSEQ multiplex PCR, while the TCRdb copy is restricted to in-frame clones and leaves out a portion. The top ten clones hold around 3.5% of a sample with 17,000 or so clones, 38% of them seen once. The study's findings and limits: Recipient marrow held GvH clones, some first seen in ileum or blood.

The sample was alloreactive CD8+ T cells from a mixed lymphocyte reaction culture, taken before intestinal transplant. The subset is: CFSE-low proliferating T cells sorted from roughly six-day pre-transplant mixed lymphocyte reaction (GvH or HvG direction). The receptor comes from a human patient who received an intestinal transplant. V and J are TRBV28 and TRBJ2-3; maybe TRBD1 (6 bases). This chain's CDR3 is CASNLRAGDTDTQYF. Here the CDR3 DNA reads TGTGCCAGCAACCTCAGGGCAGGGGACACAGATACGCAGTATTTT.